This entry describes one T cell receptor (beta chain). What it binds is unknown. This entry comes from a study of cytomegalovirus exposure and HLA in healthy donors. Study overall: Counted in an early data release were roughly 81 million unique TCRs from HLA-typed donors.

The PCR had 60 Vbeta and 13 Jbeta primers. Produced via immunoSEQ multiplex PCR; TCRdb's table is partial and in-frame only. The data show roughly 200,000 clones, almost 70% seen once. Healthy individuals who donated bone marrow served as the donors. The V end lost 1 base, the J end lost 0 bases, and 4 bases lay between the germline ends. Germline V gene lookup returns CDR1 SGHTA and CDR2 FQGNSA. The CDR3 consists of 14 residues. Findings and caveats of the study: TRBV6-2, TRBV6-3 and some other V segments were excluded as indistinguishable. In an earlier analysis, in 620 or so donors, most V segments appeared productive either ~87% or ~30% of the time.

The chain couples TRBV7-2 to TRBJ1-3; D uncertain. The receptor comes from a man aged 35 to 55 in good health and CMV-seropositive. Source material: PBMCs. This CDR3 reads CASSLGVSGNTIYF. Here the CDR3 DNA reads TGTGCCAGCAGCTTAGGAGTCTCTGGAAACACCATATATTTT. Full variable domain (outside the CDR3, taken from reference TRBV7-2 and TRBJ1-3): GAGVSQSPSNKVTEKGKDVELRCDPISGHTALYWYRQSLGQGLEFLIYFQGNSAPDKSGLPSDRFSAERTGGSVSTLTIQRTQQEDSAVYLCASSLGVSGNTIYFGEGSWLTVV.